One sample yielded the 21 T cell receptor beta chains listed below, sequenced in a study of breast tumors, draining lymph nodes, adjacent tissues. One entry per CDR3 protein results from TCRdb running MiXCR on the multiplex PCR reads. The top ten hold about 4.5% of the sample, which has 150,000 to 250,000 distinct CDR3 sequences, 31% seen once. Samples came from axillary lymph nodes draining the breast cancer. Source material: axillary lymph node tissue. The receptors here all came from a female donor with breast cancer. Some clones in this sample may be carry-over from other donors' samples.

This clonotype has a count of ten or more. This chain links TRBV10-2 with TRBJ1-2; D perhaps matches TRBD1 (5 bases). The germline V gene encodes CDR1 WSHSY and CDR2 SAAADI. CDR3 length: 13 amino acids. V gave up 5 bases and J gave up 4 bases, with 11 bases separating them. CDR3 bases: TGCGCCAGCAGTCTGGGACGGCTCTATGGCTACACCTTC. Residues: CASSLGRLYGYTF.

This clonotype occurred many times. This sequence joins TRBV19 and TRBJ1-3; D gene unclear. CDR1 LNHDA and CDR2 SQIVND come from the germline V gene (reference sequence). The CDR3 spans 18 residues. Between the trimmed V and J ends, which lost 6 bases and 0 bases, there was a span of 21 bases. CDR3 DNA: TGTGCCAGTAGATCGATCACGGCCCAGCGCAACTCTGGAAACACCATATATTTT. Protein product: CASRSITAQRNSGNTIYF. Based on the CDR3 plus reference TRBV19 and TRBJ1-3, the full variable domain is DGGITQSPKYLFRKEGQNVTLSCEQNLNHDAMYWYRQDPGQGLRLIYYSQIVNDFQKGDIAEGYSVSREKKESFPLTVTSAQKNPTAFYLCASRSITAQRNSGNTIYFGEGSWLTVV.

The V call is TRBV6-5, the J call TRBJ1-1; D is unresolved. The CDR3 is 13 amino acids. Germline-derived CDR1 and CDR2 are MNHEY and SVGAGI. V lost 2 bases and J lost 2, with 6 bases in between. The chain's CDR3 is CASSYEVNTEAFF. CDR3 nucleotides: TGTGCCAGCAGTTACGAGGTTAACACTGAAGCTTTCTTT.

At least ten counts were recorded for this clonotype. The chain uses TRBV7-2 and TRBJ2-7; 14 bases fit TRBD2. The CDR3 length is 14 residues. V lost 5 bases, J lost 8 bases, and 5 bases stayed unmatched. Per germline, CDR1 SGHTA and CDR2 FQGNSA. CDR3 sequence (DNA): TGTGCCAGCAGCCCGGGACTAGCGGGAGATAAGCAGTACTTC. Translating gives CASSPGLAGDKQYF.

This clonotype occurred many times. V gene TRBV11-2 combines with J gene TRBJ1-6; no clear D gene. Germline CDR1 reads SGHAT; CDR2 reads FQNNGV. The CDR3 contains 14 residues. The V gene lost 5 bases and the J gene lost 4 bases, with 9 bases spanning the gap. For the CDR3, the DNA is TGTGCCAGCAGCACCGCCTTTTATAATTCACCCCTCCACTTT. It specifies CASSTAFYNSPLHF. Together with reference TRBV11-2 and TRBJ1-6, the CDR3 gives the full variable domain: EAGVAQSPRYKIIEKRQSVAFWCNPISGHATLYWYQQILGQGPKLLIQFQNNGVVDDSQLPKDRFSAERLKGVDSTLKIQPAKLEDSAVYLCASSTAFYNSPLHFGNGTRLTVT.

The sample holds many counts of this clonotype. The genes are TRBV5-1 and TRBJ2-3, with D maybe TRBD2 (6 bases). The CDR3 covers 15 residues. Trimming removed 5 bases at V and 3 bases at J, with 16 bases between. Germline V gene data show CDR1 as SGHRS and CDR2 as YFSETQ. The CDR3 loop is CASSQDYLKTDTQYF. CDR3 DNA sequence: TGCGCCAGCAGTCAGGACTACCTTAAAACAGATACGCAGTATTTT.

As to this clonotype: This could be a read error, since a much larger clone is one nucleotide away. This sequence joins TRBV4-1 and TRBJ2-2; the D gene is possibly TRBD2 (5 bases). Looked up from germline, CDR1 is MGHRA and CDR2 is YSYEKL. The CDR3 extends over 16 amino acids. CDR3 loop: CASSQVTGANTGELLF. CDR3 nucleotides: TGCGCCAGCAGCCAAGTCACGGGCGCGAACACCGGGGAGCTGCTTTTT.

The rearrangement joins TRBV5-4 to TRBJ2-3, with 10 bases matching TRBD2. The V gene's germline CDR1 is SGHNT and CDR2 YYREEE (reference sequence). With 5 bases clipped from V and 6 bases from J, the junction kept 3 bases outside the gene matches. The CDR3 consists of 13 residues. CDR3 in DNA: TGTGCCAGCAGACCACTAGCGGGGGATACGCAGTATTTT. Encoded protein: CASRPLAGDTQYF.

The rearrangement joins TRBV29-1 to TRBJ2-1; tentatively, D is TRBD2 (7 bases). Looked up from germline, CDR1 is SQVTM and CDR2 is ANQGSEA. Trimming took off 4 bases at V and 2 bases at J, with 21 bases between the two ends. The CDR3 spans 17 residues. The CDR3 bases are TGCAGCGTTGTTTACTACTTAGGGGAGGGGGCCTACAATGAGCAGTTCTTC. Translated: CSVVYYLGEGAYNEQFF.

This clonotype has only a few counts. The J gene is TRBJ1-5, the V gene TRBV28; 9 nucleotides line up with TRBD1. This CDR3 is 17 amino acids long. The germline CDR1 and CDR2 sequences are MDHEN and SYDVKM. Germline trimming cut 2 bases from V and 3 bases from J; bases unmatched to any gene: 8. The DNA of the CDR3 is TGTGCCAGCAGTTTAAGGACAGGGGCCCTTATCAATCAGCCCCAGCATTTT. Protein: CASSLRTGALINQPQHF.

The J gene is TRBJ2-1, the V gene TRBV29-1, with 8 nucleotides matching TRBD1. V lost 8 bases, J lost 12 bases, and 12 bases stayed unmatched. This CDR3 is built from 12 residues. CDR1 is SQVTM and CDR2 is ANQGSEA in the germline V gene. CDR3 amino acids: CSLSQGADGQFF. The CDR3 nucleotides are TGCAGCTTGTCCCAGGGGGCAGACGGGCAGTTCTTC.

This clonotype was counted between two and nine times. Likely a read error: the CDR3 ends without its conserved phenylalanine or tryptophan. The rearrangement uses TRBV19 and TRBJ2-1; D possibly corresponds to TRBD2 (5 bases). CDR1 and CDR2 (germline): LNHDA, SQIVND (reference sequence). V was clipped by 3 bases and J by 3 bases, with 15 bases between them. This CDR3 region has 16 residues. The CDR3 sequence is CASSMGRIGGYNEQFS. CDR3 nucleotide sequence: TGTGCCAGTAGTATGGGGAGAATAGGAGGCTACAATGAGCAGTTCTCC.

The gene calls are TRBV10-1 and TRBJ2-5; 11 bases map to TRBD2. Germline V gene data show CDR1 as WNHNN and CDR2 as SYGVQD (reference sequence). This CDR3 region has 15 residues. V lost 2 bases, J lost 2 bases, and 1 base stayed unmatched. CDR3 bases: TGCGCCAGCAGTGAGGGGACTAGCGGTCAAGAGACCCAGTACTTC. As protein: CASSEGTSGQETQYF.

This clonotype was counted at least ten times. DNA of the CDR3: TGTGCCAGCAGACCCACGGGGACAGGGCTATATGGCTACACCTTC. As protein: CASRPTGTGLYGYTF. The rearrangement joins TRBV6-5 to TRBJ1-2; 9 positions match TRBD1. Germline lookup yields CDR1 MNHEY and CDR2 SVGAGI. With 6 bases clipped from V and 5 bases from J, the junction kept 10 bases outside the gene matches. The length of the CDR3 is 15 residues.

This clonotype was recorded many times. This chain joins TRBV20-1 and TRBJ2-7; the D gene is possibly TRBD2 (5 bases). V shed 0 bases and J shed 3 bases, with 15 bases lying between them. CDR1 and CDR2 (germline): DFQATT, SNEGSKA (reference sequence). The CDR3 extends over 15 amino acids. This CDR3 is CSARDRAGVLYEQYF. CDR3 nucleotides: TGCAGTGCTAGAGATCGAGCCGGGGTGCTCTACGAGCAGTACTTC.

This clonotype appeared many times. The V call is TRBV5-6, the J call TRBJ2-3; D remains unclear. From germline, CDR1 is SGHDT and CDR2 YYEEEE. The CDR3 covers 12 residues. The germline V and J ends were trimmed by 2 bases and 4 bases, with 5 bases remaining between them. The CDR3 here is CASSFSPDTQYF. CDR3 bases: TGTGCCAGCAGCTTTTCCCCAGATACGCAGTATTTT. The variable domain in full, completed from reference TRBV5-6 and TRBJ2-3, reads DAGVTQSPTHLIKTRGQQVTLRCSPKSGHDTVSWYQQALGQGPQFIFQYYEEEERQRGNFPDRFSGHQFPNYSSELNVNALLLGDSALYLCASSFSPDTQYFGPGTRLTVL.

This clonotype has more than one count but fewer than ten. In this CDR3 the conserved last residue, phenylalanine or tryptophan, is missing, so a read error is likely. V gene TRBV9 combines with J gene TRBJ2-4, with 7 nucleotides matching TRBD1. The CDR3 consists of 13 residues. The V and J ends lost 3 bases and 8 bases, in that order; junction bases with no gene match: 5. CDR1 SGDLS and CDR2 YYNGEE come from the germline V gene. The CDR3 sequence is CASSAGTVDIQYS. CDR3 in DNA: TGTGCCAGCAGCGCTGGGACAGTTGACATTCAGTACTCC.

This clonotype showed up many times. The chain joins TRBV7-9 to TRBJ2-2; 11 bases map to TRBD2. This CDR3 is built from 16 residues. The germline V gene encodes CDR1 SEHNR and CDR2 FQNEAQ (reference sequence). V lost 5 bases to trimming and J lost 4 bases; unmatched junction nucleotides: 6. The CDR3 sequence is CASSPPTSGVTGELFF. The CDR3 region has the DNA TGTGCCAGCAGCCCGCCGACTAGCGGGGTCACCGGGGAGCTGTTTTTT.

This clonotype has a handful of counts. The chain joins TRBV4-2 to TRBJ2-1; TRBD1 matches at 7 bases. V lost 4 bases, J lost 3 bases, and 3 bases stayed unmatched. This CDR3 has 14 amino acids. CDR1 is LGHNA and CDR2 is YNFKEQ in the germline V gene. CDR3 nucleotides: TGTGCCAGCAGCCTAGGGACAGTCTACAATGAGCAGTTCTTC. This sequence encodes CASSLGTVYNEQFF.

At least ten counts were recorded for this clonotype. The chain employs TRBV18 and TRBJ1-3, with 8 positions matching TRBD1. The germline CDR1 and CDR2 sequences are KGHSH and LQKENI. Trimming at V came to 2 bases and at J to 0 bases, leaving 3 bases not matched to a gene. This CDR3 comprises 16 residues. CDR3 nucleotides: TGTGCCAGCTCACCAGCCACAGGGGGCTCTGGAAACACCATATATTTT. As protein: CASSPATGGSGNTIYF.

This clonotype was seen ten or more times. CDR3 loop: CASSQYYKGISTGELFF. The CDR3 DNA sequence: TGCGCCAGCAGCCAATATTACAAGGGTATCAGCACCGGGGAGCTGTTTTTT. The chain carries TRBV4-3 and TRBJ2-2; D gene uncertain. The CDR3 sequence is 17 residues long. Germline V gives CDR1 LGHNA, CDR2 YSLEER. V shed 2 bases and J shed 4 bases, with 17 bases lying between them.